This TCR beta chain was recorded in a study of neurological immune-mediated disorders. Study observations and caveats: The absence of any CDR3 amino acid sequence shared by expanded clones across subjects suggests that repertoires were private in all groups.

CDR3 length equals 14 residues. Germline values: CDR1 MNHEY, CDR2 SVGEGT. Trimming pared 5 bases from V and 7 bases from J, leaving 12 bases between. Volunteers at a blood bank in Maryland, USA, were the healthy controls. Libraries used 2 million unsorted PBMCs kept frozen in RNAlater. The sample holds many counts of this clonotype. The antigen remains undetermined. cDNA was made by 5'RACE with 10-nucleotide random UMIs. TCRdb processed the 5' RACE reads anew with MiXCR; each CDR3 protein has one entry. This table has 55,000 to 70,000 distinct CDR3 sequences, roughly 10% appearing once. This receptor was identified in a man aged 60 to 69 in good health. Source material: PBMCs. The V call is TRBV6-2 or TRBV6-3, the J call TRBJ2-6; D not resolved. CDR3: CASSPSGSANVLTF. CDR3 nucleotides: TGTGCCAGCAGTCCCTCAGGATCCGCCAACGTCCTGACTTTC.